The rows below give T cell receptor beta chains drawn from one sample of a study of blood T cells in healthy people across ages. From the 5' RACE reads, TCRdb called clonotypes with MiXCR, one entry per CDR3 protein. In the table there are 600,000 to 1,000,000 distinct CDR3 sequences, 25% of which are singletons. Separately, the same data were catalogued under a study of T cells of mothers and their children.

The sample taken for sequencing was blood. The receptors were sampled from a boy aged 5 to 17 in good health. Both conserved end residues are part of each CDR3. A D gene is named only where the DNA matches it firmly. Some rows have no size entry. The others give once, few or many, or a class for an expanded clone.

>TRBJ2-5|few|TRBV20-1|NA
TGCAGTGCTAGTCGGGAATTGGAGACCCAGTACTTC
CSASRELETQYF
>TRBJ2-7|few|TRBV20-1|TRBD2
TGCAGTGCTGCTCATTTACTAGCGGGTGGCTACGAGCAGTACTTC
CSAAHLLAGGYEQYF
>TRBJ2-3|few|TRBV7-2|NA
TGTGCCAGCAGCTCCATTTGGGAGAGGGGTTATATCACAGATACGCAGTATTTT
CASSSIWERGYITDTQYF
>TRBJ1-2|NA|TRBV28|NA
TGTGCCAGCAGTTTTCGGGGAGGGTATTATGGCTACACCTTC
CASSFRGGYYGYTF
>TRBJ1-3|NA|TRBV28|NA
TGTGCCAGCAGCCATAGGACTGTTGCGCTTGGAAACACCATATATTTT
CASSHRTVALGNTIYF
>TRBJ2-1|few|TRBV6-4|NA
TGTGCCAGCAGTGACTCGGACCTCTCCTACAATGAGCAGTTCTTC
CASSDSDLSYNEQFF
>TRBJ2-3|NA|TRBV4-3|NA
TGCGCCAGCAGCACCCGGACGCCTTCTACGCAGTATTTT
CASSTRTPSTQYF
>TRBJ1-4|few|TRBV6-6|NA
TGTGCCACCGCTGGGGGGGGTGAAAAACTGTTTTTT
CATAGGGEKLFF
>TRBJ2-7|NA|TRBV5-1|TRBD2
TGCGCCAGCAGCACCAACCTAGCGGGAGGATACGAGCAGTACTTC
CASSTNLAGGYEQYF
>TRBJ2-5|many|TRBV29-1|NA
TGCAGCGTTGAAGCCGGGGAGACCCAGTACTTC
CSVEAGETQYF
>TRBJ2-7|NA|TRBV6-6|NA
TGTGCCAGTCTATCTCAGGACACCTCCTACGAGCAGTACTTC
CASLSQDTSYEQYF
>TRBJ2-1|once|TRBV11-2|NA
TGTGCCAGCAGCTTAGATTCTGGTAGCGGCAATGAGCAGTTCTTC
CASSLDSGSGNEQFF
>TRBJ1-1|NA|TRBV7-2|NA
TGTGCCAGCAGCTTCGCAGGGCTAATGAACACTGAAGCTTTCTTT
CASSFAGLMNTEAFF